This TCR beta chain was identified during a study of blood T cell repertoires in COVID-19. J was trimmed by 5 bases and V by 10 bases; bases with no gene match: 8. The CDR3 sequence is 13 residues long. CDR1 and CDR2 from the germline V gene are LNHDA and SQIVND (reference sequence). A Seattle source enrolled patients during active infection and followed them longitudinally. Libraries were prepared by immunoSEQ multiplex PCR; TCRdb keeps only in-frame clonotypes and omits some of them. The table shows some 180,000 clones, with roughly 79% occurring only once. This TCR came from a woman aged 80 or older with COVID-19, enrolled during active disease. V and J are TRBV19 and TRBJ2-7, with 10 positions matching TRBD1. Sequencing was performed on peripheral blood. The CDR3 spells CAKTGTGADEQYF. The DNA of the CDR3 is TGTGCCAAGACCGGGACAGGGGCCGACGAGCAGTACTTC.